This T cell receptor (beta chain) was recorded in a study of T-cell reconstitution after alpha-beta-depleted transplantation in children. This clonotype was seen at least ten times. Unique molecular identifiers featured in how the TCRbeta library was prepared. TCRdb itself ran the PCR reads through MiXCR, one entry per CDR3 protein. The sample includes fewer than 120,000 distinct CDR3 sequences, about 9.3% seen only once; the top ten take 8%. This specimen consisted of PBMCs from the stem cell graft donor, obtained from the stem cell graft. The receptor was isolated from a human donor who donated a stem cell graft to a child with acute lymphoblastic leukemia.

The CDR3 nucleotides are TGTGCCAGCAGTGAAGTGGGGTTGGATACGCAGTATTTT. It yields the protein CASSEVGLDTQYF. The chain is built from TRBV6-1 and TRBJ2-3; no firm D call. Germline V gene lookup returns CDR1 MNHNS and CDR2 SASEGT. V lost 1 base to trimming and J lost 6 bases, with 8 bases between them. This CDR3 spans 13 amino acids.